A single TCR beta chain is shown here with its context. This clonotype turned up a few times. No cognate antigen has been identified for it. Per-base quality was not reported, and no clone a single base away is much larger than it. Graves' hyperthyroidism was defined as stable when no progression to ophthalmopathy occurred over 18 months of follow-up. Hyperthyroidism patients were newly diagnosed, had a disease duration of under 2 months, and were aged 18 to 65 years. Patients with uncontrolled infections, other autoimmune diseases, pregnancy or lactation were excluded. Diagnoses were established on the basis of clinical symptoms, serum thyroxine and TRAb, thyroid ultrasound, and orbital computed tomography. PBMCs were isolated from 7.5 to 10 ml of fresh peripheral blood by Ficoll-Paque density gradient centrifugation. Trizol reagent was used to extract total RNA, and RNA quality was then checked on an Agilent 2100 Bioanalyzer.

The sample belongs to a study of T cells in Graves' hyperthyroidism and ophthalmopathy (dated by TCRdb to the late 2010s). Regarding the research as a whole: Peripheral blood was sampled at the time of initial diagnosis, prior to any treatment. A discovery cohort of about a hundred patients, approximately 44 with Graves' ophthalmopathy and 55 to 60 with stable Graves' hyperthyroidism, was used to find distinguishing TCR V-J signatures. Prospective prediction of ophthalmopathy was tested in an independent validation cohort of approximately 19 hyperthyroidism patients and 17 patients who later progressed to ophthalmopathy. The 75 to 100 discovery patients were randomly split 7:3 into training and test sets. Thyroid tissue and blood T-cell repertoires from six or seven Graves' hyperthyroidism patients were also compared in the study. After blood sampling, hyperthyroidism patients were treated with methimazole at a starting dose of 30 mg daily, and ophthalmopathy patients were treated with high-dose intravenous methylprednisolone. The paper describes TCR Vbeta CDR3 sequencing of some 130 peripheral blood samples, made up of 43 ophthalmopathy patients, approximately 76 hyperthyroidism patients and 17 progressor patients.

What the research found in general, with its limitations: In cross-validation, a model built on a 13 V-J signature told ophthalmopathy apart from stable hyperthyroidism with 87.88% sensitivity and about 81% specificity, and in testing the same model reached 80%/75%. No statistical method was used to set the sample size in advance, and investigators knew the group allocation. Most expanded thyroid clonotypes (frequency above 0.001) were also found in blood, which suggests that blood repertoires may mirror thyroid immune responses. In validation, the model predicted progression to ophthalmopathy with approximately 69% sensitivity and 72% to 85% specificity, a median of 6.5 months before onset.

TCR beta CDR3 regions were amplified from RNA transcripts. The first round of RT-PCR for the TCR CDR3 was performed with the HTBI primer set and the Qiagen OneStep RT-PCR kit. Libraries were constructed in a second round of multiplex PCR, after which size selection and purification were carried out. Libraries were sequenced paired-end with 100 bp reads on an Illumina HiSeq2000. The authors processed their data as follows. Raw data were processed with SOAPnuke, discarding reads with adapters, uncalled bases, mean Phred below 15, or no exact constant-primer or identifier match. High-quality paired reads were merged using COPE v1.2.5, and each unique nucleotide sequence was defined as a clonotype. MiTCR v1.1 was used to align clonotypes to the IMGT TRBV, TRBD and TRBJ reference segments. Only V-J combinations with frequency above 0.0001, covering 99% to 99.2% of repertoires, were analysed. The TCS score was defined as F50 (clonal expansion) divided by E x V (chaos), with BLOSUM62-based TCRdist calculated between CDR3 peptides within each V-J. Welch's t-statistics and random forest reduced just over 500 V-J features to around 14, which were used in a naive Bayes classifier (R e1071). Clones were called with MiXCR by TCRdb after fastp trimmed the public reads at Q25, and only in-frame beta chains were retained. Rows are unified per CDR3 protein, each entry keeping the most common DNA and genes. What appears here as the V and J calls and clone size reflects TCRdb's work, not the paper's. The sample yields about 560,000 distinct CDR3 sequences; 12% to 15% were counted once. The ten largest account for approximately 14% of the sample.

At the junction V is shortened by 3 bases and J by 4 bases, with 9 bases in between. The CDR3 starts with the cysteine, ends with the phenylalanine, and has 13 residues. The CDR3 DNA has 39 bases and is translated from base 1. Sequences SQVTM (CDR1) and ANQGSEA (CDR2) are obtained from the germline V gene. The specimen was blood. This sequence uses TRBV29-1 and TRBJ2-2; the D gene identity is not certain. This receptor was taken from a woman between 40 and 50 years old with Graves' hyperthyroidism. The bases read TGCAGCGTTGATGGTCAACTCACCGGGGAGCTGTTTTTT. Its coded protein is CSVDGQLTGELFF.